This T cell receptor (beta chain) emerged from a study of T cells in Graves' hyperthyroidism and ophthalmopathy. Study results and limitations: Classification by a 13 V-J model distinguished ophthalmopathy from stable hyperthyroidism.

Clinicians diagnosed patients from clinical symptoms, serum thyroxine and TRAb, thyroid ultrasound and orbital computed tomography. Of note for this clonotype: As yet, its antigen is unknown.

The CDR3 regions of TCR beta were amplified from RNA transcripts. HTBI primers were employed in a first-round RT-PCR of the TCR CDR3. TCRdb analysed the multiplex PCR reads with MiXCR anew, one entry per CDR3 protein. The repertoire holds about 560,000 distinct CDR3 sequences, with 46% as singletons. Trimming cost V 8 bases and J 4 bases, with 17 bases left between them. The CDR3 length is 14 residues. Germline CDR1 reads SEHNR; CDR2 reads FQNEAQ (reference sequence). The sequenced sample was peripheral blood or thyroid tissue (not recorded which). This clonotype was sampled from a woman in her late teens or twenties with Graves' hyperthyroidism. The chain joins TRBV7-9 to TRBJ1-2, with D hard to call. The CDR3 loop reads CASSPPSVPYGYTF. CDR3 DNA: TGTGCCAGCTCACCACCGTCTGTACCCTATGGCTACACCTTC. The variable domain in full, completed from reference TRBV7-9 and TRBJ1-2, reads DTGVSQNPRHKITKRGQNVTFRCDPISEHNRLYWYRQTLGQGPEFLTYFQNEAQLEKSRLLSDRFSAERPKGSFSTLEIQRTEQGDSAMYLCASSPPSVPYGYTFGSGTRLTVV.